A selection of T cell receptor beta chains follows, all from one sample in a study of CD8+ T cells in alopecia areata. Measured with immunoSEQ multiplex PCR; TCRdb has only the in-frame clones, and not every one. The data contain a few hundred thousand clones, approximately 47% of them seen just once; the ten biggest clones take up around 2.8%. The sequencing used CD4+ T cells sorted from blood, collected at approximately week 36, from a patient treated with tofacitinib. The receptors come from a human donor with alopecia areata. CDR3s include the opening cysteine and the closing phenylalanine or tryptophan. The D gene is left open where the match is weak. Size tells how often a clone was seen (once, few, many) or the class of an expanded clone, and some rows leave it out.

size,J,D,V,CDR3,DNA
.,TRBJ2-1,TRBD2,TRBV5-1,CASSPRGLAGEAFF,TGCGCCAGCAGCCCTCGGGGACTAGCGGGAGAGGCGTTCTTC
.,TRBJ2-7,.,TRBV6-1,CASSEADYEQYF,TGTGCCAGCAGTGAAGCGGACTACGAGCAGTACTTC
.,TRBJ2-1,TRBD2,TRBV12-5,CASGLGLAGVNEQFF,TGTGCTAGTGGTTTGGGGCTAGCGGGAGTAAATGAGCAGTTCTTC
few,TRBJ2-5,.,TRBV10-3,CAIRGGETQYF,TGTGCCATCAGAGGCGGGGAGACCCAGTACTTC
.,TRBJ2-4,.,TRBV19,CASSSDLLGRLLAKNIQYF,TGTGCCAGTTCGTCGGATCTACTAGGGCGGTTACTAGCCAAAAACATTCAGTACTTC
.,TRBJ1-5,.,TRBV30,CAWSLKGGGHGSQPQHF,TGTGCCTGGAGTCTAAAGGGAGGCGGGCACGGGAGTCAGCCCCAGCATTTT
few,TRBJ2-1,TRBD2,TRBV30,CAWSVRVIGTSGRPTYNEQFF,TGTGCCTGGAGTGTACGCGTTATTGGGACTAGCGGGAGACCTACCTACAATGAGCAGTTCTTC
.,TRBJ1-5,.,TRBV23-1,CASSQRDADSNQPQHF,TGCGCCAGCAGTCAACGGGACGCTGATAGCAATCAGCCCCAGCATTTT
.,TRBJ2-1,.,TRBV11-2,CASSLVGRGNEQFF,TGTGCCAGCAGCTTAGTGGGTAGGGGGAATGAGCAGTTCTTC
.,TRBJ1-1,.,TRBV6-5,CASSQGRVAEAFF,TGTGCCAGCAGCCAGGGCCGAGTGGCTGAAGCTTTCTTT
few,TRBJ2-3,TRBD1,TRBV29-1,CSVDPGQGRADTQYF,TGCAGCGTCGATCCGGGACAGGGAAGGGCAGATACGCAGTATTTT
.,TRBJ2-7,TRBD2,TRBV10-3,CAISDASGSSYEQYF,TGTGCCATCAGTGATGCTAGCGGGAGCTCCTACGAGCAGTACTTC
.,TRBJ1-2,.,TRBV6-5,CASSSAGAVYGYTF,TGTGCCAGCAGTTCGGCAGGGGCTGTCTATGGCTACACCTTC
.,TRBJ2-7,.,TRBV20-1,CSASASYEQYF,TGCAGTGCTAGCGCCTCCTACGAGCAGTACTTC
.,TRBJ2-5,.,TRBV6-4,CASSPGPEQTQYF,TGTGCCAGCAGTCCCGGACCCGAACAGACCCAGTACTTC
.,TRBJ2-5,.,TRBV7-3,CASSYIRDETQYF,TGTGCCAGCAGCTACATTCGAGATGAGACCCAGTACTTC
.,TRBJ2-7,.,TRBV19,CASSPTGRYEQYF,TGTGCCAGTAGCCCGACAGGGAGGTACGAGCAGTACTTC
few,TRBJ2-1,.,TRBV11-2,CASGTWTEGDNEQFF,TGTGCCAGCGGCACTTGGACAGAGGGGGACAATGAGCAGTTCTTC
.,TRBJ2-1,.,TRBV7-2,CASSLAGAEQFF,TGTGCCAGCAGCTTAGCCGGGGCGGAGCAGTTCTTC
.,TRBJ2-4,.,TRBV9,CASSRQLAKNIQYF,TGTGCCAGCAGCCGACAGCTAGCCAAAAACATTCAGTACTTC
.,TRBJ1-2,.,TRBV7-8,CASSPTPGTPPGGYTF,TGTGCCAGCAGCCCCACCCCCGGGACACCCCCCGGGGGCTACACCTTC
.,TRBJ2-2,.,TRBV23-1,CASSSDNTGELFF,TGCGCCAGCTCTTCCGATAACACCGGGGAGCTGTTTTTT
.,TRBJ2-1,TRBD2,TRBV29-1,CSVGLAGGYSNEQFF,TGCAGCGTGGGACTAGCGGGAGGTTACTCCAATGAGCAGTTCTTC
once,TRBJ2-3,.,TRBV30,CAWSVAVGSQYF,TGTGCCTGGAGTGTAGCGGTAGGGTCGCAGTATTTT
few,TRBJ1-1,.,TRBV2,CASSERIVEAFF,TGTGCCAGCAGTGAAAGGATCGTTGAAGCTTTCTTT
few,TRBJ1-1,TRBD1,TRBV5-4,CASSLDPRGQGSTEAFF,TGTGCCAGCAGCTTAGATCCACGGGGACAGGGGAGCACTGAAGCTTTCTTT
.,TRBJ1-4,.,TRBV20-1,CSAPIGEKLFF,TGCAGTGCTCCCATAGGTGAAAAACTGTTTTTT
few,TRBJ2-4,TRBD1,TRBV6-5,CASSATWTGGNIQYF,TGTGCCAGCAGTGCGACGTGGACAGGGGGGAACATTCAGTACTTC
.,TRBJ2-7,TRBD1,TRBV5-1,CASSSSPGQGLYEQYF,TGCGCCAGCAGCTCGTCACCGGGACAGGGACTCTACGAGCAGTACTTC
.,TRBJ2-7,.,TRBV2,CASSEVRSLTYEQYF,TGTGCCAGCAGTGAAGTTCGAAGTTTAACCTACGAGCAGTACTTC
.,TRBJ2-6,TRBD1,TRBV4-3,CASSQSRTGGSGANVLTF,TGCGCCAGCAGCCAATCACGGACAGGGGGGTCTGGGGCCAACGTCCTGACTTTC
.,TRBJ1-1,.,TRBV7-9,CASTSVEAFF,TGTGCCAGCACCTCAGTAGAAGCTTTCTTT
few,TRBJ2-2,TRBD1,TRBV6-6,CASSSRTGPGELFF,TGTGCCAGCAGTTCCAGGACAGGGCCCGGGGAGCTGTTTTTT
few,TRBJ1-6,.,TRBV25-1,CASRDSNSPLHF,TGTGCCAGCAGGGACAGTAATTCACCCCTCCACTTT
.,TRBJ2-3,.,TRBV11-2,CASSLEGFLDTQYF,TGTGCCAGCAGCTTGGAGGGGTTTTTAGATACGCAGTATTTT